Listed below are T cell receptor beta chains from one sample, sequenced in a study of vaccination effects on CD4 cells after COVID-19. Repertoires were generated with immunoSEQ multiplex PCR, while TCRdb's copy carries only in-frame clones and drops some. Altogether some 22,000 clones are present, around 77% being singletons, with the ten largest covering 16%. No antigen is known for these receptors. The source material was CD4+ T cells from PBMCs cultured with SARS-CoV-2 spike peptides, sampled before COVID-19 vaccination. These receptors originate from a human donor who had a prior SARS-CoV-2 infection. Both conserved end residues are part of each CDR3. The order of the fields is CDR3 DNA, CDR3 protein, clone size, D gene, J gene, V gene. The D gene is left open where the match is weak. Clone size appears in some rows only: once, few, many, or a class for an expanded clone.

TGTGCCAGCAGCCGGGACAGTCTGAGAATGAACACTGAAGCTTTCTTT | CASSRDSLRMNTEAFF | . | TRBD1 | TRBJ1-1 | TRBV5-5
TGTGCCAGCAGCTTGCAAATTAGCGTTGTGGAGACCCAGTACTTC | CASSLQISVVETQYF | . | . | TRBJ2-5 | TRBV5-8
TGTGCCAGCAGCCTAGCGGGAGGGCAATGGGTCTACGAGCAGTACTTC | CASSLAGGQWVYEQYF | . | TRBD2 | TRBJ2-7 | TRBV6-2/TRBV6-3
TGTGCCTGGAAGGTAGCGGGGGCGATCACAGATACGCAGTATTTT | CAWKVAGAITDTQYF | . | TRBD2 | TRBJ2-3 | TRBV30
TGCGCCAGCAGCCAGTCGACAGGGGTATACGAGCAGTACTTC | CASSQSTGVYEQYF | . | TRBD1 | TRBJ2-7 | TRBV4-1
TGTGCCAGCTCACCGATGGGACGGATAAAAGAGACCCAGTACTTC | CASSPMGRIKETQYF | . | . | TRBJ2-5 | TRBV18
TGTGCCAGCTCCCCCTACGGGGCCAACGTCCTGACTTTC | CASSPYGANVLTF | . | . | TRBJ2-6 | TRBV6-5
TGTGCCAGCAGGATAGCGTCGACCGGGGAGCTGTTTTTT | CASRIASTGELFF | few | . | TRBJ2-2 | TRBV6-5
TGTGCCAGTAGTATTGGGGAAAAACTGTTTTTT | CASSIGEKLFF | . | . | TRBJ1-4 | TRBV19
TGTGCCAGCAGCTTCGGACTAGCGGGAGGCGAGCAGTACTTC | CASSFGLAGGEQYF | . | TRBD2 | TRBJ2-7 | TRBV5-6
TGTGCCAGCAGCTTGGAGGAAAAAGAGACCCAGTACTTC | CASSLEEKETQYF | . | . | TRBJ2-5 | TRBV13
TGTGCCAGCAGCTCAAATAGCGGGAGTGGCCTGTACAATGAGCAGTTCTTC | CASSSNSGSGLYNEQFF | . | TRBD2 | TRBJ2-1 | TRBV11-2
TGTGCCAGCAGCTTACTCGGCAGGGGGAATTCACCCCTCCACTTT | CASSLLGRGNSPLHF | . | TRBD1 | TRBJ1-6 | TRBV7-2
TGTGCCAGCAGTCCGAACAGGGCCACTGAAGCTTTCTTT | CASSPNRATEAFF | . | . | TRBJ1-1 | TRBV12-3/TRBV12-4
TGTGCCAGCAGCTTATTGACAGGCGGGTCAGATACGCAGTATTTT | CASSLLTGGSDTQYF | . | . | TRBJ2-3 | TRBV7-6
TGTGCCAGCAGCTCCCACCTGCTAGCGGGAGGGGGCGAGCAGTACTTC | CASSSHLLAGGGEQYF | . | TRBD2 | TRBJ2-7 | TRBV9